Following are 31 T cell receptor beta chains from one sample sequenced in a study of vaccination and CD4 T cells after COVID-19. As for treatment: roughly ten-day PBMC culture with coronavirus spike peptide pools or control peptides (ViraFEST assay). During the years 2011-2018, before the COVID-19 pandemic, the unexposed donor's CD4+ T cells were collected. The antigens these receptors bind are not known. Sequence data for DNA of cultured CD4+ T cells were generated by the Oncomine TCR Beta short-read assay. Genomic DNA was taken out of cultured CD4+ T cells by extraction. A single record per CDR3 protein comes from TCRdb applying MiXCR to the PCR reads. In the table there are some 10,000 distinct CDR3 sequences, about 35% of which are singletons. The sample consisted of CD4+ T cells from blood, cultured in vitro. The receptor source for this set is a human donor in good health.

V is TRBV2 and J is TRBJ2-1; 13 nucleotides agree with TRBD2. Germline trimming cut 8 bases from V and 9 bases from J; bases unmatched to any gene: 7. The CDR3 is made up of 14 amino acids. Germline CDR1 and CDR2: SNHLY and FYNNEI. CDR3 sequence reads: CASGGTSGIAEQFF. The CDR3 nucleotides are TGTGCCAGCGGAGGGACTAGCGGGATTGCTGAGCAGTTCTTC.

This clonotype was seen a handful of times. The chain joins TRBV7-9 to TRBJ2-5; 15 positions agree with TRBD2. The CDR3 has 16 residues. Germline loops: CDR1 SEHNR, CDR2 FQNEAQ (reference sequence). Trimming took 5 bases from V and 5 from J; bases not matched to a gene: 6. The CDR3 sequence is CASSPGTSGRWETQYF. The DNA for the CDR3 is TGTGCCAGCAGCCCTGGGACTAGCGGGAGGTGGGAGACCCAGTACTTC.

The chain joins TRBV27 to TRBJ1-5; possible D gene TRBD1, 5 bases. Germline V gene lookup returns CDR1 MNHEY and CDR2 SMNVEV (reference sequence). This CDR3 spans 13 amino acids. Trimming stripped 8 bases from V and 4 bases from J, with 12 bases between. The CDR3 is CASGHWGNQPQHF. Here the CDR3 DNA reads TGTGCCAGCGGTCACTGGGGGAATCAGCCCCAGCATTTT.

The chain is built from TRBV29-1 and TRBJ1-3; tentative D call: TRBD1 (5 bases). CDR3 size: 14 residues. Germline V gives CDR1 SQVTM, CDR2 ANQGSEA. Trimming removed 7 bases from V and 0 bases from J, with 13 bases in between. CDR3 loop: CSAQKGLSGNTIYF. CDR3 DNA sequence: TGCAGCGCTCAAAAGGGGCTCTCTGGAAACACCATATATTTT.

This clonotype was seen only a few times. The chain couples TRBV28 to TRBJ1-3, with a tentative D call TRBD1 (5 bases). The length of the CDR3 is 14 residues. Trimming removed 7 bases from V and 3 bases from J, with 13 bases in between. The germline V gene encodes CDR1 MDHEN and CDR2 SYDVKM. CDR3 loop: CASTSGDYGNTIYF. CDR3 coding DNA: TGTGCCAGCACTTCGGGGGACTATGGAAACACCATATATTTT.

V gene TRBV6-4 combines with J gene TRBJ2-1, with D perhaps TRBD1 (5 bases). The V and J ends lost 0 bases and 3 bases respectively, with 9 bases between them. The CDR3 is made up of 15 amino acids. Germline CDR1 reads MRHNA; CDR2 reads SNTAGT. The CDR3 sequence: CASSDSWGDYNEQFF. The DNA for the CDR3 is TGTGCCAGCAGTGACTCGTGGGGCGACTACAATGAGCAGTTCTTC.

The chain uses TRBV7-9 and TRBJ2-5; 9 nucleotides agree with TRBD2. The germline gives CDR1 SEHNR, CDR2 FQNEAQ (reference sequence). There are 19 residues in the CDR3. With V trimmed by 6 bases and J by 4 bases, 21 bases remained unmatched. The chain's CDR3 is CASSDYPGLATSTRETQYF. The CDR3 coding sequence is TGTGCCAGCAGTGATTACCCGGGACTAGCTACGAGCACAAGAGAGACCCAGTACTTC.

This clonotype was picked up a small number of times. The chain links TRBV7-8 to TRBJ1-2; 7 nucleotides match TRBD1. The germline V gene encodes CDR1 SGHVS and CDR2 FQNEAQ. CDR3 length: 17 residues. J gave up 8 bases and V 4 bases, and 19 bases lay outside the gene matches. CDR3 in DNA: TGTGCCAGCAGCTCGGGGCCCGGGACAGCGCTGAGTTGGGGCTACACCTTC. The encoded protein is CASSSGPGTALSWGYTF.

The genes are TRBV6-1 and TRBJ2-1, with 10 nucleotides matching TRBD2. V dropped 7 bases and J dropped 6; count of bases not matched to a gene: 9. Per germline, CDR1 MNHNS and CDR2 SASEGT. The CDR3 is 15 residues long. The DNA of the CDR3 is TGTGCCAGCACTATAGCGGGGGGAGCCTCCAATGAGCAGTTCTTC. Protein product: CASTIAGGASNEQFF.

V and J are TRBV29-1 and TRBJ1-2; unclear D gene. Germline values: CDR1 SQVTM, CDR2 ANQGSEA. V was trimmed by 3 bases and J by 8 bases, leaving 16 bases between them. This CDR3 is 13 amino acids long. CDR3: CSVETAGREGYTF. The CDR3 DNA sequence: TGCAGCGTTGAGACCGCGGGGAGGGAGGGCTACACCTTC.

This clonotype occurred a few times. V and J are TRBV20-1 and TRBJ1-3; no firm D call. This CDR3 comprises 14 residues. Trimming shortened V by 0 bases and J by 14 bases, and 20 bases separated the two germline ends. Germline V gene sequence: CDR1 DFQATT, CDR2 SNEGSKA (reference sequence). The CDR3 DNA follows: TGCAGTGCTAGAGATGTTAGCCTCACCGAGAATTTATATTTT. Its protein product is CSARDVSLTENLYF.

The V call is TRBV6-2 or TRBV6-3, the J call TRBJ2-3; D remains unclear. Germline-derived CDR1 and CDR2 are MNHEY and SVGEGT. The CDR3 is made up of 13 amino acids. Trimming left V 5 bases short and J 1 base short, with 7 bases between. The CDR3 DNA reads as TGTGCCAGCAGTCCTTTTCGCACAGATACGCAGTATTTT. Translation gives CASSPFRTDTQYF.

This chain uses TRBV18 with TRBJ1-1; TRBD1 agrees at 11 bases. Germline CDR1 reads KGHSH; CDR2 reads LQKENI. The ends lost 2 bases at V and 3 bases at J; junction bases unmatched: 2. This CDR3 is 15 amino acids long. Written as DNA, the CDR3 is TGTGCCAGCTCACCAGTGGACAGGGGGCACACTGAAGCTTTCTTT. This codes for CASSPVDRGHTEAFF.

This clonotype was observed a few times. V is TRBV7-2 and J is TRBJ2-5; D possibly uses TRBD1 or TRBD2 (5 bases each). Germline values: CDR1 SGHTA, CDR2 FQGNSA. The CDR3 spans 16 residues. V lost 4 bases and J 12 bases, leaving 27 bases between the germline ends. The chain's CDR3 is CASSSPHGTQTWVKYF. As DNA, the CDR3 is TGTGCCAGCAGCTCCCCCCACGGGACCCAGACCTGGGTTAAGTACTTC.

V and J are TRBV4-1 and TRBJ2-7; a weak D match, TRBD2 (6 bases). The V gene's germline CDR1 is MGHRA and CDR2 YSYEKL. CDR3 length: 13 residues. V lost 0 bases to trimming and J lost 7 bases, with 10 bases between them. As DNA, the CDR3 is TGCGCCAGCAGCCAAGAGACTAGGCGTGAGCAGTACTTC. Translation: CASSQETRREQYF.

The CDR3 DNA is TGTGCCAGCAGCTGGCTACAGGGGGCCACTGAAGCTTTCTTT. Amino acids: CASSWLQGATEAFF. The chain carries TRBV7-9 and TRBJ1-1, with 9 bases aligning to TRBD1. Trimming at V came to 4 bases and at J to 4 bases, leaving 4 bases not matched to a gene. Germline CDR1 SEHNR, CDR2 FQNEAQ (reference sequence). The CDR3 is 14 amino acids. Together with reference TRBV7-9 and TRBJ1-1, the CDR3 gives the full variable domain: DTGVSQNPRHKITKRGQNVTFRCDPISEHNRLYWYRQTLGQGPEFLTYFQNEAQLEKSRLLSDRFSAERPKGSFSTLEIQRTEQGDSAMYLCASSWLQGATEAFFGQGTRLTVV.

This chain connects TRBV5-1 to TRBJ2-3; 8 bases are shared with TRBD2. Germline V gene data show CDR1 as SGHRS and CDR2 as YFSETQ. The CDR3 consists of 15 residues. V was clipped by 0 bases and J by 6 bases; unmatched bases: 6. The DNA of the CDR3 is TGCGCCAGCAGCTTGGAGGGCGGGAGGTGGGATACGCAGTATTTT. As protein: CASSLEGGRWDTQYF.

The chain couples TRBV2 to TRBJ2-5; D uncertain. CDR1 and CDR2 (germline): SNHLY, FYNNEI. V lost 10 bases and J lost 5, with 14 bases in between. CDR3 length equals 12 residues. The CDR3 nucleotides are TGTGCCACAACTTTGGTGGGGGAGACCCAGTACTTC. Protein: CATTLVGETQYF.

The J gene is TRBJ2-5, the V gene TRBV27, with D tentatively TRBD1 or TRBD2 (5 bases each). The CDR3 covers 13 residues. Trimming shortened V by 3 bases and J by 5 bases, and 10 bases separated the two germline ends. The germline gives CDR1 MNHEY, CDR2 SMNVEV (reference sequence). Here the CDR3 DNA reads TGTGCCAGCAGTTTGAGGGGCGGGGAGACCCAGTACTTC. Translation: CASSLRGGETQYF.

This chain connects TRBV12-3 or TRBV12-4 to TRBJ2-1; D not certain. There are 12 residues in the CDR3. V was cut by 5 bases and J by 7 bases, with 9 bases left in between. The CDR3 DNA reads TGTGCCAGCAGTAGTGTTCGGAATGAGCAGTTCTTC. The encoded protein is CASSSVRNEQFF.

The chain combines TRBV6-1 with TRBJ1-1; 7 nucleotides line up with TRBD1. This CDR3 region has 13 residues. V trimming: 6 bases; J trimming: 0 bases; junction bases outside the gene matches: 1. CDR1 is MNHNS, CDR2 SASEGT, per germline. The CDR3 nucleotides are TGTGCCAGCAGGGGACAGATGAACACTGAAGCTTTCTTT. Amino acids: CASRGQMNTEAFF.

J is TRBJ1-5 and V is TRBV10-1; 8 bases agree with TRBD1. The CDR3 extends over 15 amino acids. Germline CDR1 and CDR2: WNHNN and SYGVQD (reference sequence). V lost 6 bases, J lost 9 bases, and 13 bases stayed unmatched. CDR3 sequence (DNA): TGCGCCAGCAGAGAGGGACAGACAGGGGAAGGGCCCCAGCATTTT. This gives the protein CASREGQTGEGPQHF.

The CDR3 nucleotides read TGTGCCACCCAACTAGCGACTAGCACAGATACGCAGTATTTT. Translating gives CATQLATSTDTQYF. The chain is built from TRBV15 and TRBJ2-3, with TRBD2 matching 7 bases. Germline assignment: CDR1 LNHNV and CDR2 YYDKDF (reference sequence). The CDR3 is 14 amino acids. With V trimmed by 8 bases and J by 0 bases, 5 bases remained unmatched.

This chain uses TRBV15 with TRBJ2-7, with 8 bases that match TRBD1. V was clipped by 5 bases and J by 2 bases; unmatched bases: 2. The germline V gene encodes CDR1 LNHNV and CDR2 YYDKDF (reference sequence). The CDR3 spans 13 residues. For the CDR3, the DNA is TGTGCCACCAGCCGGACAGGGACCTACGAGCAGTACTTC. It codes for CATSRTGTYEQYF.

Note on this clonotype: Mismatch with germline at one junction end may stem from a read error. The CDR3, as DNA: TGTGCCAGCAGTTCCTTGACAGGGAGTGGAAACACCATGTATTTT. Protein: CASSSLTGSGNTMYF. The genes are TRBV6-5 and TRBJ1-3; 7 positions match TRBD1. There are 15 residues in the CDR3. Germline CDR1 MNHEY, CDR2 SVGAGI.

This chain uses TRBV19 with TRBJ1-2; maybe TRBD1 (6 bases). The CDR3 covers 12 residues. The ends were cut back, 8 bases at V and 8 bases at J, with 15 bases in the middle. CDR1 and CDR2 from the germline V gene are LNHDA and SQIVND (reference sequence). The CDR3 nucleotides read TGTGCCAGTTCCGACAGGATGAGCGGCTACACCTTC. Protein sequence: CASSDRMSGYTF.

This chain uses TRBV7-2 with TRBJ2-7; D uncertain. Germline V gene lookup returns CDR1 SGHTA and CDR2 FQGNSA. V lost 0 bases, J lost 7 bases, and 7 bases lay in between. The CDR3 consists of 12 residues. Written as DNA, the CDR3 is TGTGCCAGCAGCTTAGCTGGGCGGGAGCAGTACTTC. This encodes CASSLAGREQYF.

V and J are TRBV27 and TRBJ2-6, with D uncertain. Germline assignment: CDR1 MNHEY and CDR2 SMNVEV (reference sequence). Trimming left V 6 bases short and J 0 bases short, with 3 bases between. The CDR3 is 13 residues long. CDR3 protein: CASSPSGANVLTF. For the CDR3, the DNA is TGTGCCAGCAGCCCCTCTGGGGCCAACGTCCTGACTTTC. The full variable domain, completed using reference TRBV27 and TRBJ2-6, is EAQVTQNPRYLITVTGKKLTVTCSQNMNHEYMSWYRQDPGLGLRQIYYSMNVEVTDKGDVPEGYKVSRKEKRNFPLILESPSPNQTSLYFCASSPSGANVLTFGAGSRLTVL.

The CDR3 here is CASRSPNYNRPLHF. In nucleotides, the CDR3 is TGTGCCAGCAGATCCCCCAACTACAACCGACCCCTCCACTTT. The chain is built from TRBV28 and TRBJ1-6; D is unresolved. This CDR3 contains 14 residues. Germline CDR1 and CDR2: MDHEN and SYDVKM. The V and J ends lost 6 bases and 12 bases respectively, with 18 bases between them.

The genes are TRBV12-3 or TRBV12-4 and TRBJ2-2; D perhaps matches TRBD1 (6 bases). Between the trimmed V and J ends, which lost 7 bases and 5 bases, there was a span of 14 bases. The CDR3 covers 14 residues. CDR3 region: CASTTGISTGELFF. For the CDR3, the DNA is TGTGCCAGCACCACAGGGATCAGTACCGGGGAGCTGTTTTTT.

The chain employs TRBV24-1 and TRBJ2-1; 12 nucleotides agree with TRBD2. V lost 4 bases, J lost 7 bases, and 13 bases stayed unmatched. Germline V gene data show CDR1 as KGHDR and CDR2 as SFDVKD. The CDR3 spans 18 residues. This CDR3 is CATSEGTSGLRRKNEQFF. For the CDR3, the DNA is TGTGCCACCAGTGAGGGGACTAGCGGGTTGAGAAGGAAGAATGAGCAGTTCTTC.